A single T cell receptor beta chain is shown here with its context. Its target is unknown. A much larger clone lies a single base off, so this may be a read error. This sample is part of a study of CD8+CD57+ T cells in acquired aplastic anemia. Study-level points and caveats: Twenty-nine CD8+ CDR3 sequences were shared between patients and controls.

The study profiled TCR beta VDJ and CDR3 using genomic DNA as template. TCRdb reprocessed the reads via MiXCR and lists one record per CDR3 protein. Of around 150,000 distinct CDR3 sequences in the sample, 41% were seen once. The source of this sequence is a human donor in good health, serving as a control. Sequencing input: sorted CD4+, CD8+, or CD8+CD57+ T cells (not recorded which) from PBMCs.

The CDR3 reads CASSLAGLNSNEQFF. In DNA, the CDR3 is TGTGCCAGCAGTTTAGCGGGACTAAATAGCAATGAGCAGTTCTTC. The chain combines TRBV12-3 or TRBV12-4 with TRBJ2-1; 7 bases match TRBD2. Trimming cost V 0 bases and J 6 bases; bases outside gene matches: 5. The CDR3 extends over 15 amino acids.